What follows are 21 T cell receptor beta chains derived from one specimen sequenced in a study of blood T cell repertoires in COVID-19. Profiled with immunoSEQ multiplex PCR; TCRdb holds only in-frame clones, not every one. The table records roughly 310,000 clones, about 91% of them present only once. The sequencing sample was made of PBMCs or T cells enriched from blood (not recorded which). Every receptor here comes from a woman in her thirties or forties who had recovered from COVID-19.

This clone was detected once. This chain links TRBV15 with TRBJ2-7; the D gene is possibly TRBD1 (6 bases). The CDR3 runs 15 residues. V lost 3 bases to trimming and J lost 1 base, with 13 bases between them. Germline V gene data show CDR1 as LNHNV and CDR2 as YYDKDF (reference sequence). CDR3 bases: TGTGCCACCAGCAGCGAACAGGGTACATCCTACGAGCAGTACTTC. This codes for CATSSEQGTSYEQYF.

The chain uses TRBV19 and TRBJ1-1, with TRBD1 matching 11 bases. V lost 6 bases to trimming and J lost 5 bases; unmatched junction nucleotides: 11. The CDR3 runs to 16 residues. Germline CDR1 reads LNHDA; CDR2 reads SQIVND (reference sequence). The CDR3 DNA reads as TGTGCCAGTAGGGACAGGGGGCGCTCGGCGAGGACTGAAGCTTTCTTT. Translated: CASRDRGRSARTEAFF.

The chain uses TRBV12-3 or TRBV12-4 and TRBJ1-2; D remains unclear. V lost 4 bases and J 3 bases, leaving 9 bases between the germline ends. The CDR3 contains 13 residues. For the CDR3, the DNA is TGTGCCAGCAGTTATGGGGAGGACTATGGCTACACCTTC. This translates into CASSYGEDYGYTF.

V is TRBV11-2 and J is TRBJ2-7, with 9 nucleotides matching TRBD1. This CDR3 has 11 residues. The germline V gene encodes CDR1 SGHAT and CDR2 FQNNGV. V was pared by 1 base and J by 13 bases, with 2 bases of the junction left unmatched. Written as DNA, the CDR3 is TGTGCCAGCAGCTTAGGGGGACAGGGTTACTTC. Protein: CASSLGGQGYF.

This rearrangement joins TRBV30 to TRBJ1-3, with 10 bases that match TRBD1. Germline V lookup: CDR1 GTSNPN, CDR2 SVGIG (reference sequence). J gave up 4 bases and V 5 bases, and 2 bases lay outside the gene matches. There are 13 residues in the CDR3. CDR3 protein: CAWDRGLGNTIYF. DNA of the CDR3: TGTGCCTGGGACAGGGGGCTCGGAAACACCATATATTTT.

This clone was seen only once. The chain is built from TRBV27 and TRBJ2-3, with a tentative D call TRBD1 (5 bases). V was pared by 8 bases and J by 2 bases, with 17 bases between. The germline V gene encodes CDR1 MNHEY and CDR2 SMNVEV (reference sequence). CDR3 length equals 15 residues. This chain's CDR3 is CASGTGPRYTDTQYF. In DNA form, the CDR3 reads TGTGCCAGCGGAACAGGACCTCGTTACACAGATACGCAGTATTTT.

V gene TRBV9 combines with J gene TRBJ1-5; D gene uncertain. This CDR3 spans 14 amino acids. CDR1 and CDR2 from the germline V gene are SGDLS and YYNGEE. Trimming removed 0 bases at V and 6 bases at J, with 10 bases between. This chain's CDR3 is CASSVGSSGQPQHF. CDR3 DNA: TGTGCCAGCAGCGTAGGATCCAGCGGTCAGCCCCAGCATTTT.

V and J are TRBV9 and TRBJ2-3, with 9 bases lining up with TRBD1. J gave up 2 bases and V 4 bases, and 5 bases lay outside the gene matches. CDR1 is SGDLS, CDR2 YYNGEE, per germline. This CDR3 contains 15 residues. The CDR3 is CASSPRTGDTDTQYF. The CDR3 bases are TGTGCCAGCAGCCCCCGGACAGGGGACACAGATACGCAGTATTTT.

CDR3 in DNA: TGTGCCAGCAGAGTCCTAGCGGGGGGTGTAAATGAGCAGTTCTTC. Its protein product is CASRVLAGGVNEQFF. The chain has TRBV13 and TRBJ2-1; TRBD2 aligns across 11 bases. Per germline, CDR1 PRHDT and CDR2 FYEKMQ (reference sequence). V trimming: 6 bases; J trimming: 7 bases; junction bases outside the gene matches: 8. The CDR3 has 15 residues.

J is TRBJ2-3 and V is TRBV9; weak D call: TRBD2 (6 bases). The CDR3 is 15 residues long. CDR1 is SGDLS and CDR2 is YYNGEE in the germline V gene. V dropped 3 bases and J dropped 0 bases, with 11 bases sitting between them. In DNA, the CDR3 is TGTGCCAGCAGCGGGGGGGTAGGGAGCACAGATACGCAGTATTTT. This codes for CASSGGVGSTDTQYF.

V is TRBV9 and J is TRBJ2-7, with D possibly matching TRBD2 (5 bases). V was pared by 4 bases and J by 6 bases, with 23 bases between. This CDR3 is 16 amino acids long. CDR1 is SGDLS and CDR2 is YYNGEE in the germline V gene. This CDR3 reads CASSPGVGKVLAEQYF. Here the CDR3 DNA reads TGTGCCAGCAGCCCCGGGGTCGGGAAGGTCTTGGCCGAGCAGTACTTC.

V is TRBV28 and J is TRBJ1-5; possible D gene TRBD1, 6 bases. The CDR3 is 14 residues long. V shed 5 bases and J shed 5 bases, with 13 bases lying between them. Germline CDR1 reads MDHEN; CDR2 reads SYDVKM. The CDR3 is CASSPRGGHQPQHF. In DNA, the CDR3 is TGTGCCAGCAGTCCAAGGGGGGGACATCAGCCCCAGCATTTT.

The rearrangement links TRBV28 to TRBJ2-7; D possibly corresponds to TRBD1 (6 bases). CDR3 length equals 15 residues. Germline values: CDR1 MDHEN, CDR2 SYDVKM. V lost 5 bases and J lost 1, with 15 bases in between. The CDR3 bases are TGTGCCAGCAGTCTCCCCCTGACAGGATCCTACGAGCAGTACTTC. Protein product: CASSLPLTGSYEQYF.

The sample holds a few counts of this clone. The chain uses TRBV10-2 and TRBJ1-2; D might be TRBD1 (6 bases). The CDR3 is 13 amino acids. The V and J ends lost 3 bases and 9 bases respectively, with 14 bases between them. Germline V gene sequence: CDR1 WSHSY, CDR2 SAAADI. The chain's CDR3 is CASSEQGYDRYTF. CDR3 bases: TGCGCCAGCAGTGAACAGGGATATGATCGCTACACCTTC.

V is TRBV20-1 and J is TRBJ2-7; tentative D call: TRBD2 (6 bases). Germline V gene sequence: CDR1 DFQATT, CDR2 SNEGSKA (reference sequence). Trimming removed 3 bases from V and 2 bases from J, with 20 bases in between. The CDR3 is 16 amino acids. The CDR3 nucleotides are TGCAGTGCTAGTAAGGAGGGTCAATTGTTAGCCTACGAGCAGTACTTC. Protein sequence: CSASKEGQLLAYEQYF.

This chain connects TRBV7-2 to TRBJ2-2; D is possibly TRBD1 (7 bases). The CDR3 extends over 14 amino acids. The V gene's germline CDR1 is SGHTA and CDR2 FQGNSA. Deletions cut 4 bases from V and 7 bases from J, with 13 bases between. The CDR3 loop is CASSSRGAGGELFF. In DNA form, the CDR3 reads TGTGCCAGCAGCTCCAGGGGGGCCGGCGGGGAGCTGTTTTTT.

This CDR3 reads CASSMNGNEKLFF. The DNA for the CDR3 is TGTGCCAGTAGTATGAACGGGAATGAAAAACTGTTTTTT. The rearrangement joins TRBV19 to TRBJ1-4; D gene ambiguous. V was pared by 3 bases and J by 5 bases, with 7 bases between. There are 13 residues in the CDR3. Germline assignment: CDR1 LNHDA and CDR2 SQIVND (reference sequence).

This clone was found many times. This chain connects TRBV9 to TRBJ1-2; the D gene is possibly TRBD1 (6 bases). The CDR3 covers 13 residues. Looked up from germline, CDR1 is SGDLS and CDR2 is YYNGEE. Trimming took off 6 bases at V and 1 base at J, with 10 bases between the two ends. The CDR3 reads CASNTGSNYGYTF. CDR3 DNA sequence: TGTGCCAGCAACACAGGGAGTAACTATGGCTACACCTTC.

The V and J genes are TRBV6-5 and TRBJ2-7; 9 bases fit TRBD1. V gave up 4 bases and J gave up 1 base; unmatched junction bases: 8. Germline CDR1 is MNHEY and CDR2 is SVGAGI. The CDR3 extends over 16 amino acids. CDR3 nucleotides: TGTGCCAGCAGTTTGGGACAGGGAGGGAGTTCCTACGAGCAGTACTTC. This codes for CASSLGQGGSSYEQYF.

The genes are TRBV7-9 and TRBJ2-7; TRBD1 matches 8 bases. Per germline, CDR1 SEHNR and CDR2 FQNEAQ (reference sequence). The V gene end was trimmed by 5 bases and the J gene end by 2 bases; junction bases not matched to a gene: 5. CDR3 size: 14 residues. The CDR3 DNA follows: TGTGCCAGCAGCCCCAAGACAGGGGCCTACGAGCAGTACTTC. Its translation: CASSPKTGAYEQYF.

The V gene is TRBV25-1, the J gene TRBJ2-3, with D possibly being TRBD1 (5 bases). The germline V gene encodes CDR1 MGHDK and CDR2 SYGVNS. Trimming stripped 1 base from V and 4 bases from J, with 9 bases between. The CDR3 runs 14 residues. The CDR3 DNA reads TGTGCCAGCAGTGAATTTGCAGGGCCAGATACGCAGTATTTT. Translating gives CASSEFAGPDTQYF.